These 9 T cell receptor beta chains came from one sample sequenced in a study of vaccination and CD4 T cells after COVID-19. Their antigens remain unidentified. The sample's treatment: roughly 11-day PBMC culture with coronavirus spike peptide pools or control peptides (ViraFEST assay). Sequenced with the Oncomine TCR Beta short-read assay was DNA taken from cultured CD4+ T cells. One entry per CDR3 protein results from TCRdb running MiXCR on the PCR reads. The data contain about 13,000 distinct CDR3 sequences, 52% of them singletons. Material: CD4+ T cells from blood, cultured in vitro. These receptors were taken from a human donor who had recovered from COVID-19.

This sequence joins TRBV7-3 and TRBJ2-7, with 7 bases that match TRBD1. V trimming: 5 bases; J trimming: 3 bases; junction bases outside the gene matches: 10. The germline gives CDR1 SGHTA, CDR2 FQGTGA. This CDR3 comprises 15 residues. DNA for the CDR3: TGTGCCAGCAGCCAAGGGGCAGGGGGTGGCTACGAGCAGTACTTC. Its protein is CASSQGAGGGYEQYF.

This clonotype has just one count. The chain employs TRBV24-1 and TRBJ2-2; D gene uncertain. V was trimmed by 3 bases and J by 6 bases, leaving 16 bases between them. The CDR3 is 16 residues long. Germline loops: CDR1 KGHDR, CDR2 SFDVKD. The CDR3 sequence is CATSDRTWGRPGELFF. CDR3 DNA sequence: TGTGCCACCAGTGATCGAACGTGGGGAAGACCCGGGGAGCTGTTTTTT.

This clonotype was detected only a few times. This chain uses TRBV6-1 with TRBJ1-1, with 11 positions matching TRBD1. The length of the CDR3 is 15 residues. V shed 6 bases, J shed 5 bases, and the junction held 8 bases outside the gene matches. Germline CDR1 reads MNHNS; CDR2 reads SASEGT. The CDR3 DNA follows: TGTGCCAGCAGGGACAGGGGGCTGAGGGATACTGAAGCTTTCTTT. This codes for CASRDRGLRDTEAFF.

The V gene is TRBV2, the J gene TRBJ1-6, with D hard to call. The germline V gene encodes CDR1 SNHLY and CDR2 FYNNEI. CDR3 size: 11 residues. V was trimmed by 7 bases and J by 8 bases, leaving 6 bases between them. The CDR3 here is CASTGDSPLHF. CDR3 nucleotide sequence: TGTGCCAGCACTGGGGATTCACCCCTCCACTTT.

CDR3 residues: CASGGRAYTDEQFF. For the CDR3, the DNA is TGTGCCAGCGGCGGGAGGGCCTATACAGATGAGCAGTTCTTC. The V gene is TRBV9, the J gene TRBJ2-1, with 9 bases fitting TRBD2. Germline V gene sequence: CDR1 SGDLS, CDR2 YYNGEE. V trimming: 7 bases; J trimming: 8 bases; junction bases outside the gene matches: 10. CDR3 length equals 14 residues.

The chain has TRBV30 and TRBJ1-5; D unclear. Looked up from germline, CDR1 is GTSNPN and CDR2 is SVGIG (reference sequence). V was clipped by 2 bases and J by 2 bases, with 19 bases between them. CDR3 size: 17 residues. The CDR3 nucleotides read TGTGCCTGGAGTAAAGGAAATCATAAATGGGGCAATCAGCCCCAGCATTTT. The encoded protein is CAWSKGNHKWGNQPQHF.

This clonotype was seen only a few times. The gene calls are TRBV20-1 and TRBJ2-3; D remains unclear. Trimming cost V 8 bases and J 9 bases, with 24 bases left between them. The V gene's germline CDR1 is DFQATT and CDR2 SNEGSKA (reference sequence). The CDR3 contains 14 residues. CDR3 region: CSPHATDKVGTQYF. The DNA of the CDR3 is TGCAGTCCTCATGCTACCGATAAAGTTGGCACGCAGTATTTT.

This sequence joins TRBV7-9 and TRBJ1-1; no reliable D call. This CDR3 comprises 13 residues. The V end was cut by 1 base, the J end by 7 bases, with 10 bases between. Germline V lookup: CDR1 SEHNR, CDR2 FQNEAQ (reference sequence). The CDR3 bases are TGTGCCAGCAGCTTAGGAGCCCAGAGTGAAGCTTTCTTT. Its protein is CASSLGAQSEAFF.

This clonotype was found a few times. V gene TRBV5-1 combines with J gene TRBJ1-3; unclear D gene. CDR3 length: 12 amino acids. The V gene's germline CDR1 is SGHRS and CDR2 YFSETQ. V was clipped by 4 bases and J by 8 bases, with 10 bases between them. CDR3 DNA: TGCGCCAGCAGCAGGTCCTTCGACACCATATATTTT. This codes for CASSRSFDTIYF. Full variable domain (missing parts from reference TRBV5-1 and TRBJ1-3): KAGVTQTPRYLIKTRGQQVTLSCSPISGHRSVSWYQQTPGQGLQFLFEYFSETQRNKGNFPGRFSGRQFSNSRSEMNVSTLELGDSALYLCASSRSFDTIYFGEGSWLTVV.